This record covers a single TCR beta chain. This clonotype was detected many times. The specificity of this receptor is unknown. Per-nucleotide qualities are absent, and no much larger clonotype sits a single base away. The method behind the library was RT-PCR. For sequencing, an Illumina HiSeq 2500 was employed. TCRdb cleaned the public reads at Q25 with fastp, built clones with MiXCR and kept in-frame beta chains. Rows matching on CDR3 protein sequence are summarized as one entry with the most common DNA and genes. The table for this sample lists 630,000 or so distinct CDR3 sequences; about 15% of them were counted only once. The ten largest account for 11% of the sample. The data derive from a study of response to subunit inactivated influenza vaccine (dated 2018 in TCRdb). A note on the overall study: Deep quantitative profiling of the T cell receptor repertoire was used in the study to follow responses to a trivalent subunit inactivated influenza vaccine. What the research found in general, with its limitations: According to the authors, only a limited number of new T cells may be recruited by each seasonal influenza vaccination.

Trimming leaves V shorter by 4 bases and J shorter by 8 bases, with the junction holding 10 bases beyond the gene matches. The CDR3 runs 15 amino acids, cysteine and phenylalanine included. The sequence is cut down to CDR3 DNA, 45 bases in frame from base 1. The germline V gene encodes CDR1 MDHEN and CDR2 SYDVKM. In this chain, TRBV28 is recombined with TRBJ2-4, and 8 junction bases match TRBD2. This TCR was sampled from a man between 50 and 59 years old who received an inactivated influenza vaccine. Donor details come from another sample of the same person, matched by shared clones. The starting material was PBMCs from blood, obtained 11 to 12 days after vaccination. The CDR3 region: CASSSPRRGGYIQYF. The DNA is TGTGCCAGCAGTTCACCCCGCCGGGGGGGGTACATTCAGTACTTC.